This T cell receptor beta chain derives from a study of cytomegalovirus exposure and HLA in healthy donors. In the study overall: A subsequent analysis reported that the 95 to 150 validation repertoires were produced on the same platform that had also been used for the roughly 670 first-cohort repertoires.

Study-level findings and limits: Some public TCRs appeared in many individuals, while most sequences were rare. Cytomegalovirus-associated status was assigned to fewer than 200 TCR beta chains. The TCR clusters that emerged in the first cohort tended, a later analysis found, to co-occur in the roughly 120 validation repertoires.

The ends lost 10 bases at V and 8 bases at J; junction bases unmatched: 7. This CDR3 is 11 amino acids long. The germline V gene encodes CDR1 MNHNS and CDR2 SASEGT. As to this clone: What it binds is not known.

Clones were read by immunoSEQ multiplex PCR, and TCRdb kept only the in-frame ones, dropping some. The sample records some 340,000 clones, about nine tenths being singletons. Material for sequencing was PBMCs. The clonotype originates from a woman aged 30 to 39 in good health and CMV-seropositive. The chain recombines TRBV6-1 with TRBJ1-2; 7 bases agree with TRBD1. The CDR3 sequence: CATTGVGGYTF. CDR3 coding DNA: TGTGCCACCACAGGGGTGGGAGGCTACACCTTC.